Included here is one T cell receptor (beta chain) sequence, with context. Described treatment: randomized to nivolumab then ipilimumab (arm A) or the reverse (arm B). None of the patients previously received DNA-damaging chemotherapy. Live CD3+CD8+ CD19− CD56− cells were sorted from PBMCs. This table comes from immunoSEQ multiplex PCR, and its TCRdb copy is limited to in-frame clones, with some not included. The sample yields roughly 2,300 clones, 55% to 65% seen once. The data were obtained in a study of sequential checkpoint blockade in melanoma. Study background: Patients were randomized 1:1 to nivolumab-then-ipilimumab or ipilimumab-then-nivolumab first-line. Each arm's sequence ended with maintenance nivolumab.

This specimen was CD8+ T cells sorted from blood (inferred from file names), taken from a patient given nivolumab and ipilimumab in sequence. The TCR was taken from a human patient with melanoma. Some clones in this sample may be carry-over from other donors' samples.

Written as DNA, the CDR3 is TGTGCCAGTAGTACGACAGGGACGAATGAAAAACTGTTTTTT. Residues: CASSTTGTNEKLFF. J is TRBJ1-4 and V is TRBV19; TRBD1 agrees at 7 bases. J gave up 5 bases and V 4 bases, and 4 bases lay outside the gene matches. This CDR3 has 14 amino acids. Germline assignment: CDR1 LNHDA and CDR2 SQIVND (reference sequence).